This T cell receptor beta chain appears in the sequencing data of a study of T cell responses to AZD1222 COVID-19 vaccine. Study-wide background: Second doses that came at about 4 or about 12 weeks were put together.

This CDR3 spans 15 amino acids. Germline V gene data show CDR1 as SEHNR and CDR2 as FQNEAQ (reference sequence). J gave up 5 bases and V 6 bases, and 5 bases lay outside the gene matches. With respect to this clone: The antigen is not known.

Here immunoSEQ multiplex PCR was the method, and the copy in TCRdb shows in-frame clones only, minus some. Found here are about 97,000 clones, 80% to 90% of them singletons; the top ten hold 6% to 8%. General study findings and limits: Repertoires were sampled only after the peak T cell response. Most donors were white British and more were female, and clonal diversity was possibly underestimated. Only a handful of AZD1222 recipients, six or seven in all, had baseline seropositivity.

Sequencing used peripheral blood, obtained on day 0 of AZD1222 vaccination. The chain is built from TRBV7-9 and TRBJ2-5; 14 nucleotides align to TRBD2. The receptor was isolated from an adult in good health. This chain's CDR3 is CASRTSGGALETQYF. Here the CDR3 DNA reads TGTGCCAGCAGGACTAGCGGGGGGGCTCTGGAGACCCAGTACTTC.